The entry that follows covers one TCR beta chain sequence. As yet, its antigen is unknown. Genomic DNA belonging to each subset was distributed in equal measure over several immunoSEQ plates. TCRdb's table, derived via immunoSEQ multiplex PCR, lists solely in-frame clones and lacks some. The sample has some 2,500,000 clones, under 95% seen once. The CDR3 extends over 16 amino acids. The germline V gene encodes CDR1 SNHLY and CDR2 FYNNEI. With 7 bases clipped from V and 1 base from J, the junction kept 7 bases outside the gene matches. This entry comes from a study of shared clonotypes between healthy human individuals. Participating donors were healthy, HIV-negative adults free of recent acute infections or vaccinations. Study results and limitations: Of the naive CD4 clonotypes, roughly 5.2% were shared across four donors.

Sequenced sample: naive CD4+ T cells from PBMCs. Regarding subset: CD45RA+ positively selected. The rearrangement joins TRBV2 to TRBJ2-2; 9 nucleotides match TRBD1. The source of this sequence is a young man in good health. Some clones in this sample may be carry-over from other donors' samples. In DNA form, the CDR3 reads TGTGCCAGCAAGTGGACAGGGGCTGGGAACACCGGGGAGCTGTTTTTT. Its translation is CASKWTGAGNTGELFF.